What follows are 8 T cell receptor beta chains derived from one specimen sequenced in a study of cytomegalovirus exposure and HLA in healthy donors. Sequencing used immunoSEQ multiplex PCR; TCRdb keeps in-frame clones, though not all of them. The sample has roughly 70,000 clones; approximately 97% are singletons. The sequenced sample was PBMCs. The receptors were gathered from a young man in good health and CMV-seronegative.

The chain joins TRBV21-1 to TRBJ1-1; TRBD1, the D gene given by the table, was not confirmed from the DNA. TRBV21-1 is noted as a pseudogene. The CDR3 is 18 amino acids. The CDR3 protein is CASSKVVDRGRGNTEAFF. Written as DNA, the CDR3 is TGTGCCAGCAGCAAAGTGGTTGACAGGGGGCGTGGGAACACTGAAGCTTTCTTT.

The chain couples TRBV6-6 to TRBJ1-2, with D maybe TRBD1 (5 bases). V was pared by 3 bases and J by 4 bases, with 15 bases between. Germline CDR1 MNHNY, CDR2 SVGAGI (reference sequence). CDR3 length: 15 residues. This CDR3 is CASSYNRRQSYGYTF. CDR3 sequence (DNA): TGTGCCAGCAGTTATAATCGGAGACAGTCCTATGGCTACACCTTC.

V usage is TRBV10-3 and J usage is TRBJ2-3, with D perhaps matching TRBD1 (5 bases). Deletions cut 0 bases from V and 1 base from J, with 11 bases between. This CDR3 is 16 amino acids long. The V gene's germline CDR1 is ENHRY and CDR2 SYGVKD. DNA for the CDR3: TGTGCCATCAGTGAGTCGGCAGGGCGAGGCACAGATACGCAGTATTTT. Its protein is CAISESAGRGTDTQYF.

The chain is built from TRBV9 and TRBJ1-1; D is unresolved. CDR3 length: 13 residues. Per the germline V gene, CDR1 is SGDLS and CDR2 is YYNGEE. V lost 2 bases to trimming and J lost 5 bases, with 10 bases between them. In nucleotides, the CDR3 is TGTGCCAGCAGCGTGGGTGGGGAGACTGAAGCTTTCTTT. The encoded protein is CASSVGGETEAFF.

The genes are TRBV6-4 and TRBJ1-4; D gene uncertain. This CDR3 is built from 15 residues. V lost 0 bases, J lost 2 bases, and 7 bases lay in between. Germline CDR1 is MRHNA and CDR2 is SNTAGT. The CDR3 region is CASSDSGGTNEKLFF. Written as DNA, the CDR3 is TGTGCCAGCAGTGACTCGGGAGGGACTAATGAAAAACTGTTTTTT.

CDR3: CASSHRANTGELFF. In nucleotides, the CDR3 is TGTGCCAGCAGCCACCGGGCGAACACCGGGGAGCTGTTTTTT. The gene calls are TRBV5-4 and TRBJ2-2; D unclear. The CDR3 covers 14 residues. V was cut by 4 bases and J by 0 bases, with 7 bases left in between. CDR1 SGHNT and CDR2 YYREEE come from the germline V gene (reference sequence).

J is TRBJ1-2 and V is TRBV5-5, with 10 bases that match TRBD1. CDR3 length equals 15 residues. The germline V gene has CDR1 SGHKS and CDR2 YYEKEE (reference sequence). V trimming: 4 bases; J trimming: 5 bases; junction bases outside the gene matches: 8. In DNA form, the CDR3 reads TGTGCCAGCAGCCCCGGACAGGGGGTTAATTATGGCTACACCTTC. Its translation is CASSPGQGVNYGYTF.

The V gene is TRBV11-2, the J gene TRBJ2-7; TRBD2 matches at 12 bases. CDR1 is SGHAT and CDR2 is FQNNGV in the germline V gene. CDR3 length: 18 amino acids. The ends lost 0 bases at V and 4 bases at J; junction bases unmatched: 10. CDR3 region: CASSLDRFLAGGRYEQYF. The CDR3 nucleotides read TGTGCCAGCAGCTTAGATCGTTTCCTAGCGGGAGGGCGGTACGAGCAGTACTTC.